The rows below give T cell receptor beta chains drawn from one sample of a study of blood T cell repertoires in COVID-19. Sequencing was performed with immunoSEQ multiplex PCR; in TCRdb, only in-frame clones are kept and a portion is missing. The table records roughly 190,000 clones, 80% to 90% of them present only once. The source material was peripheral blood. The receptors were sampled from a woman between 65 and 79 years old with COVID-19, enrolled during active disease. Each CDR3 is given with its conserved first and last residue. The D gene is left open where the match is weak. Only part of the rows carry a size: once, few, many, or a class if the clone is expanded.

TRBV5-4,TRBJ2-7,-,-,TGTGCCAGCAGCCTTCTGCAGGCCGACGAGCAGTACTTC,CASSLLQADEQYF
TRBV18,TRBJ1-5,-,TRBD1,TGTGCCAGCTCAGCCGGGACAGGGAACAATCAGCCCCAGCATTTT,CASSAGTGNNQPQHF
TRBV11-3,TRBJ2-2,-,-,TGTGCCAGCAGCGCCCGAACTTCGGCGGGTGGGGAGCTGTTTTTT,CASSARTSAGGELFF
TRBV5-1,TRBJ2-1,-,TRBD1,TGCGCCAGCAGCCAGGGACAGAGACACGATGAGCAGTTCTTC,CASSQGQRHDEQFF
TRBV28,TRBJ2-5,-,-,TGTGCCAGCAGTTTCGACTTTCAAGAGGCCCAGTACTTC,CASSFDFQEAQYF
TRBV10-3,TRBJ2-6,-,-,TGTGCCATCAGTGAGGTTGTAAGGGGTGTGAGAGGGGCCAACGTCCTGACTTTC,CAISEVVRGVRGANVLTF
TRBV5-5,TRBJ2-1,-,TRBD2,TGTGCCAGCAGCTTGGGCGGACTAGCCTGGGATGAGCAGTTCTTC,CASSLGGLAWDEQFF
TRBV6-4,TRBJ1-1,-,-,TGTGCCAGCAGTGTTGACAGGACGAACACTGAAGCTTTCTTT,CASSVDRTNTEAFF
TRBV6-5,TRBJ2-7,-,TRBD2,TGTGCCAGCAGTTACTCAATAGCGGGAGGCTTCTACGAGCAGTACTTC,CASSYSIAGGFYEQYF
TRBV28,TRBJ2-2,medium-sized,-,TGTGCCAGCAGTCCGACAGTTACCGGGGAGCTGTTTTTT,CASSPTVTGELFF
TRBV9,TRBJ2-1,-,-,TGTGCCAGCAGCGTAGAGTTCGAGGGCTCCTACAATGAGCAGTTCTTC,CASSVEFEGSYNEQFF
TRBV6-5,TRBJ1-5,-,-,TGTGCCAGCAAAAGGGACTGGAATCAGCCCCAGCATTTT,CASKRDWNQPQHF
TRBV7-3,TRBJ2-5,-,-,TGTGCCAGCAGCTTACTGGACAGTTCGGGGACCCAGTACTTC,CASSLLDSSGTQYF